The following is a T cell receptor (beta chain) sequence with its context. The antigen is not known. The record originates from a study of T cell responses to AZD1222 COVID-19 vaccine. Study-level background: Some second doses came at about 4 weeks and others at about 12 weeks; these were pooled.

Sequenced by immunoSEQ multiplex PCR; TCRdb stores in-frame clones only, minus some. The sample gives approximately 65,000 clones, over 60% of which show up once; roughly 12% is in the top ten. Findings and caveats of the study: It should be noted that donors were predominantly white British and more often female, and clonal diversity was possibly underestimated. Unmutated variant regions reportedly attract nearly half of all spike-specific TCRs.

V dropped 0 bases and J dropped 4 bases, with 12 bases sitting between them. Germline loops: CDR1 SGHAT, CDR2 FQNNGV. CDR3 length: 15 residues. The TCR sequence derives from an adult in good health. This specimen consisted of peripheral blood, obtained on day 0 of AZD1222 vaccination. The rearrangement uses TRBV11-2 and TRBJ1-2; no definite D call. CDR3 coding DNA: TGTGCCAGCAGCTTAGAGTGGGGTCCGAGCTATGGCTACACCTTC. This codes for CASSLEWGPSYGYTF.